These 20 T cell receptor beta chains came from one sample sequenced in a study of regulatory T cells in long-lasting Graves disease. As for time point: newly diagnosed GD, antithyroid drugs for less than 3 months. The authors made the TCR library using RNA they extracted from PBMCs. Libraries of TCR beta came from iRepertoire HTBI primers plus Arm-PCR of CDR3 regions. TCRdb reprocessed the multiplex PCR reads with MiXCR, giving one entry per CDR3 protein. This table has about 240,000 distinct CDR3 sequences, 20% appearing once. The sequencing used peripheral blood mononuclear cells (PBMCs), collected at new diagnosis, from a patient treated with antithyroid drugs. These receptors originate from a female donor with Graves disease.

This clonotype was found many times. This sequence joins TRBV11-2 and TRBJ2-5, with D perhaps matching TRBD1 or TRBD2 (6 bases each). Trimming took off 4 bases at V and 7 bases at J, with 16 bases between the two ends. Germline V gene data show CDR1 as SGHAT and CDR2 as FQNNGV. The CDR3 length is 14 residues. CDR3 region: CASSSVGGAGTQYF. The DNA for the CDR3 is TGTGCCAGCAGCTCCGTAGGGGGAGCGGGGACCCAGTACTTC.

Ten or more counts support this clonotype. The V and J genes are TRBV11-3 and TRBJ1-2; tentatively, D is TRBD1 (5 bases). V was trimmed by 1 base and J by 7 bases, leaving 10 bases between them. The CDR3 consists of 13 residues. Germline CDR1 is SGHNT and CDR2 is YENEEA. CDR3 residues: CASSLGKTAGYTF. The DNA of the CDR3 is TGTGCCAGCAGCTTAGGGAAGACAGCTGGCTACACCTTC. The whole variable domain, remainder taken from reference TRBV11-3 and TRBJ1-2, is EAGVVQSPRYKIIEKKQPVAFWCNPISGHNTLYWYLQNLGQGPELLIRYENEEAVDDSQLPKDRFSAERLKGVDSTLKIQPAELGDSAVYLCASSLGKTAGYTFGSGTRLTVV.

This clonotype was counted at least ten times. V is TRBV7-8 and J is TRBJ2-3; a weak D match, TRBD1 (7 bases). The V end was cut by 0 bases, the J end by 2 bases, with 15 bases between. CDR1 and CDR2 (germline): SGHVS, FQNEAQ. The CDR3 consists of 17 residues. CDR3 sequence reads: CASSLARGQILTDTQYF. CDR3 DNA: TGTGCCAGCAGCTTAGCGCGGGGACAGATACTCACAGATACGCAGTATTTT.

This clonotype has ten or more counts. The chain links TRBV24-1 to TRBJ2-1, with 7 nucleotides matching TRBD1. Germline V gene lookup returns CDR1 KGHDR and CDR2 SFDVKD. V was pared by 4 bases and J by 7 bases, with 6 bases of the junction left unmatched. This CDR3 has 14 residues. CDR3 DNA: TGTGCCACCAGTGACCCTACAGGGGAGAATGAGCAGTTCTTC. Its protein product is CATSDPTGENEQFF.

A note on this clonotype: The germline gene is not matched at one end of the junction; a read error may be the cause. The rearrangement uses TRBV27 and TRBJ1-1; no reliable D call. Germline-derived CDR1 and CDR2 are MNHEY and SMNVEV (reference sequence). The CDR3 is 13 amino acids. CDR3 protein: CASSLSGNTGAFF. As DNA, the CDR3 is TGTGCCAGCAGTTTATCAGGGAACACTGGAGCTTTCTTT.

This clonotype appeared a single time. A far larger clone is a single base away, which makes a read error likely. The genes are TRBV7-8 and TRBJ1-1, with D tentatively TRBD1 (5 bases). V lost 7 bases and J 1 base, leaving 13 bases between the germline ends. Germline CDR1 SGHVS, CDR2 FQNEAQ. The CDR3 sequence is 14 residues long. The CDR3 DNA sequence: TGTGCCAGCACCCCACAGGAGAGGAACACTGAAGCTTTCTTT. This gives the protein CASTPQERNTEAFF.

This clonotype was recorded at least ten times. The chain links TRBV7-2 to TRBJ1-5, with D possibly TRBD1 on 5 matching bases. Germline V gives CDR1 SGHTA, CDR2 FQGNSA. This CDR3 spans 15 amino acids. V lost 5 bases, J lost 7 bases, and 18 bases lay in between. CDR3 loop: CASSPRGTAGQPQHF. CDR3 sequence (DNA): TGTGCCAGCAGCCCCCGGGGGACCGCAGGGCAGCCCCAGCATTTT.

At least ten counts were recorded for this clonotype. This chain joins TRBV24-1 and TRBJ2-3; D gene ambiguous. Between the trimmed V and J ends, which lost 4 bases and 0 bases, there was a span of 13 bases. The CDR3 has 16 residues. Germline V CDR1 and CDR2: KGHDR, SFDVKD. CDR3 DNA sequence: TGTGCCACCAGTGAGCCCGGCAGTTCTAGCACAGATACGCAGTATTTT. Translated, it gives CATSEPGSSSTDTQYF.

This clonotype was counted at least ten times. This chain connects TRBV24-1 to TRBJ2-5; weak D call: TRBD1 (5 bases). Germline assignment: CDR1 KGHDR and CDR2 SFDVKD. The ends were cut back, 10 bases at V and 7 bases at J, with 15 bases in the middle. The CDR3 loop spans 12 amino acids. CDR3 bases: TGTGCCACTCTAGGGGATTTGGGGACCCAGTACTTC. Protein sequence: CATLGDLGTQYF.

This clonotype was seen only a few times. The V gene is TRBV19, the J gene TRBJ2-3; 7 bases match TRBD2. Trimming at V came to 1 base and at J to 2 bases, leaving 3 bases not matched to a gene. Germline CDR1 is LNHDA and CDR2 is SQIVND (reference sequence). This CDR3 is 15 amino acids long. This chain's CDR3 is CASSIGTSVTDTQYF. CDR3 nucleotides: TGTGCCAGTAGTATAGGCACTAGCGTCACAGATACGCAGTATTTT.

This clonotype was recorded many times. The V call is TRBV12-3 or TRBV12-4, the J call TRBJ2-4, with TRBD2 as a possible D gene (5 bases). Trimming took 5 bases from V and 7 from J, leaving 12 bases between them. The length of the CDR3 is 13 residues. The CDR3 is CASSTHGGNIQYF. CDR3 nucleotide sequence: TGTGCCAGCAGTACGCACGGCGGGAACATTCAGTACTTC.

CDR3 amino acids: CASSPSGPRGGYTF. The CDR3 nucleotides read TGTGCCAGCAGCCCCTCGGGGCCGAGGGGTGGCTACACCTTC. The gene calls are TRBV7-3 and TRBJ1-2; D perhaps matches TRBD1 (5 bases). Germline-derived CDR1 and CDR2 are SGHTA and FQGTGA. This CDR3 spans 14 amino acids. Trimming shortened V by 5 bases and J by 7 bases, and 17 bases separated the two germline ends.

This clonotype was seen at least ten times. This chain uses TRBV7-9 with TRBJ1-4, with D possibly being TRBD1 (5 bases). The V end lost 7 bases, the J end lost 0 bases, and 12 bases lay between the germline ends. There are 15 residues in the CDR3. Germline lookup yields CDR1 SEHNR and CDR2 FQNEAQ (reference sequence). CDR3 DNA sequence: TGTGCCAGCAAAGGCAGGGAGGCAACTAATGAAAAACTGTTTTTT. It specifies CASKGREATNEKLFF.

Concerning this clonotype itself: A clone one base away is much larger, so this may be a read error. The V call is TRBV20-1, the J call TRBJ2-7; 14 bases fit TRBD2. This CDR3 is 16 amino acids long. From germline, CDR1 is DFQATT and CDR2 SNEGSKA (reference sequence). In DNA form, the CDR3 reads TGCAGTGCTAGAGGACTAGCGGGAGGGCAAGGGTACGAGCAGTGCTTC. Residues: CSARGLAGGQGYEQCF.

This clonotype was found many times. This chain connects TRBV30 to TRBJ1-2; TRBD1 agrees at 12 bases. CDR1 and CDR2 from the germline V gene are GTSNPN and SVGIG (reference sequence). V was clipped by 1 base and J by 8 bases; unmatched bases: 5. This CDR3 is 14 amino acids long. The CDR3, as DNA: TGTGCCTGGAGTGCGGGACAGGGGGCGGAAGGCTACACCTTC. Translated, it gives CAWSAGQGAEGYTF.

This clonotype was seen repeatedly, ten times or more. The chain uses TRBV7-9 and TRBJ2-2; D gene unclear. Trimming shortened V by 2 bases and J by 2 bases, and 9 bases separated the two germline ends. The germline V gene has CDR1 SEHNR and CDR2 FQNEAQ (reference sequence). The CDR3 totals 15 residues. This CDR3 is CASSLSSFNTGELFF. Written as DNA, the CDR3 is TGTGCCAGCAGCTTATCCAGCTTCAACACCGGGGAGCTGTTTTTT.

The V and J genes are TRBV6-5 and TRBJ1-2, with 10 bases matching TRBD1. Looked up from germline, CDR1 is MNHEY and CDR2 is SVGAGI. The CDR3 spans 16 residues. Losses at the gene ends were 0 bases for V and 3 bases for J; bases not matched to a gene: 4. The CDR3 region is CASSYSRTGGDYGYTF. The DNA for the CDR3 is TGTGCCAGCAGTTACTCCCGGACAGGGGGTGACTATGGCTACACCTTC.

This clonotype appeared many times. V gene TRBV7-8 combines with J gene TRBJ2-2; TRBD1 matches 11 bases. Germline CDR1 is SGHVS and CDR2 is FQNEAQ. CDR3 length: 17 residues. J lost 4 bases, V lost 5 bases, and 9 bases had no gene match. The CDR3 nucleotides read TGTGCCAGCAGCCGCCAGGGACAGGGGGTTCGCACCGGGGAGCTGTTTTTT. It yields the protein CASSRQGQGVRTGELFF. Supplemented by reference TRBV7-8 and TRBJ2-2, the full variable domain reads GAGVSQSPRYKVAKRGQDVALRCDPISGHVSLFWYQQALGQGPEFLTYFQNEAQLDKSGLPSDRFFAERPEGSVSTLKIQRTQQEDSAVYLCASSRQGQGVRTGELFFGEGSRLTVL.

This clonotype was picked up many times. Here the CDR3 DNA reads TGTGCCAGCAGCTTGGGGGCGCCGCAGGAAAAACTGTTTTTT. Translating it yields CASSLGAPQEKLFF. The chain couples TRBV7-2 to TRBJ1-4; TRBD1 might be the D (6 bases). Trimming cost V 3 bases and J 8 bases, with 13 bases left between them. The CDR3 is 14 amino acids. Germline V gene data show CDR1 as SGHTA and CDR2 as FQGNSA.

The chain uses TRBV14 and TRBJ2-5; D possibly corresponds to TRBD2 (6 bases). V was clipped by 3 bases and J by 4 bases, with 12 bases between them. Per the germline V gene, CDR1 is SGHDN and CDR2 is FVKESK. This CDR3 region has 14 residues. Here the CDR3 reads CASSHGGSRETQYF. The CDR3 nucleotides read TGTGCCAGCAGCCACGGGGGATCTCGAGAGACCCAGTACTTC.